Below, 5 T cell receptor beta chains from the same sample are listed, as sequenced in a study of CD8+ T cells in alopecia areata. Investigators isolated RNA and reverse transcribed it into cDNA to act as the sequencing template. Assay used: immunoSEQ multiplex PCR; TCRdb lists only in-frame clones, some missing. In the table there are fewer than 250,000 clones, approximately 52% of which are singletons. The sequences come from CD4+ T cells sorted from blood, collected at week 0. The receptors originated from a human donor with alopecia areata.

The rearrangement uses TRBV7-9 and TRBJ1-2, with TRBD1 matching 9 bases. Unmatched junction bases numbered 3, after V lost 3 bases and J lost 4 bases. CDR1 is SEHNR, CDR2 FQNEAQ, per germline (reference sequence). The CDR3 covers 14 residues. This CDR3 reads CASSLGQGVYGYTF. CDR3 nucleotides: TGTGCCAGCAGCTTGGGACAGGGTGTCTATGGCTACACCTTC.

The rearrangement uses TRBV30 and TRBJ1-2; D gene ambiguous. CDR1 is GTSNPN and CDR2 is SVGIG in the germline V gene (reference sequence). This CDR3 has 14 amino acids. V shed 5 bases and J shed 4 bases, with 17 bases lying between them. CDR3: CAWVYSESSYGYTF. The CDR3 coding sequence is TGTGCCTGGGTTTACAGTGAATCCTCCTATGGCTACACCTTC.

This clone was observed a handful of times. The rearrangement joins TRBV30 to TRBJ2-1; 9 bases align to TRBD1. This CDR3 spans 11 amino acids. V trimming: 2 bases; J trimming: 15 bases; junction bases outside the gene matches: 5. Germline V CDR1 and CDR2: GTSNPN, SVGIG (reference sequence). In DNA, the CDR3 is TGTGCCTGGAGTCGGGACAGGGAAGGGTTCTTC. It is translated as CAWSRDREGFF.

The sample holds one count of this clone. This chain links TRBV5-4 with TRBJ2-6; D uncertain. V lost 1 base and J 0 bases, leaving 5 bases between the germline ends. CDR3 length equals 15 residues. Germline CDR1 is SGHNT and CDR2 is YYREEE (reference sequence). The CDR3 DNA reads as TGTGCCAGCAGCTTGAGTCCCTCTGGGGCCAACGTCCTGACTTTC. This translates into CASSLSPSGANVLTF.

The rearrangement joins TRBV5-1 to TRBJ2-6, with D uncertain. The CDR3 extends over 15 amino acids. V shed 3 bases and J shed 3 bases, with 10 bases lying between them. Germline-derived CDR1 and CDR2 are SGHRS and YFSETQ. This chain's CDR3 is CASSSQRNGANVLTF. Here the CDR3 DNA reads TGCGCCAGCAGCTCTCAGAGGAATGGGGCCAACGTCCTGACTTTC.